This T cell receptor (beta chain) is drawn from a study of lymphopenia after photon versus proton radiotherapy (dated by TCRdb to 2018 to 2020). As for the study more broadly: In patients with gastrointestinal tumors who developed high-grade lymphopenia, the study compared the immunological effects of photon radiation therapy with those of proton radiation therapy. The study aimed to characterize how the two radiation modalities differ in their impact on the immune system. The cohort comprised approximately 21 patients with gastrointestinal tumors who received either photon or proton therapy and then developed lymphopenia. What the study reported, not specific to this receptor: After the lymphocyte count nadir, oligoclonal expansion, especially of CD8+ Temra cells, was observed in photon-treated repertoires, and the drop in diversity was driven by this expansion. Across the cohort, a larger post-nadir drop in TCR diversity was inversely correlated with overall survival time among patients who died. The authors looked at the survival association only in patients who died, and they framed better survival with proton therapy as a possibility rather than a demonstrated result. During treatment, patients who received proton therapy stayed relatively stable, whereas patients who received photon therapy lost naive T cells and TCR diversity and gained effector/memory populations.

Counted from cysteine to phenylalanine, this CDR3 has 12 amino acids. The DNA shown is the 36-base CDR3, in frame from base 1. In the germline V gene, CDR1 corresponds to SQVTM and CDR2 to ANQGSEA. Trimming takes 6 bases from V and 3 bases from J, and the germline ends sit 11 bases apart. Regarding this clone: Its cognate antigen has yet to be identified. The record has no base qualities; no much larger clone is one base away.

The library came from the immunoSEQ multiplex PCR assay. T cell repertoires were profiled by deep sequencing of rearranged TCR beta loci, alongside multiparametric flow cytometry. TCRdb re-hosts the immuneACCESS table, in-frame sequences only. Its copies lack some clones; in the studies checked, an unresolved V gene accounts for under half of them, and the cause for the rest is not known. The sample records under 30,000 clones, roughly 90% of which are singletons. Of the sample, approximately 50% is held by the ten largest clones. This TCR was recovered from a woman in her fifties or sixties with cholangiocarcinoma. Some clones in this sample may be carry-over from other donors' samples. Recombination joined TRBV29-1 with TRBJ1-1, with the D gene call left open. The source material was peripheral blood, sampled from a patient treated with proton-based radiotherapy. The DNA sequence follows: TGCAGCGTGGCCCGTGAGGACACTGAAGCTTTCTTT. It encodes CSVAREDTEAFF.